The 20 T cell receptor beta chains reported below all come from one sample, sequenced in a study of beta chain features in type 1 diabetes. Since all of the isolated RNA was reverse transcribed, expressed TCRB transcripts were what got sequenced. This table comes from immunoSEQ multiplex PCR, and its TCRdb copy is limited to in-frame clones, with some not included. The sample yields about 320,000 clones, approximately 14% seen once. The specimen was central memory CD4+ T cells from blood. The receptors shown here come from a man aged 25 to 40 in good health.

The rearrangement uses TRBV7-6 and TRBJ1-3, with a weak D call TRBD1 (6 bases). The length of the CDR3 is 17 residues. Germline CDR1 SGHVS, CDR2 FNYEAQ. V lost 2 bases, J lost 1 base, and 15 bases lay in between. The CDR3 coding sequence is TGTGCCAGCAGCTTATTTTCCGGGGGCGAGTCTGGAAACACCATATATTTT. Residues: CASSLFSGGESGNTIYF.

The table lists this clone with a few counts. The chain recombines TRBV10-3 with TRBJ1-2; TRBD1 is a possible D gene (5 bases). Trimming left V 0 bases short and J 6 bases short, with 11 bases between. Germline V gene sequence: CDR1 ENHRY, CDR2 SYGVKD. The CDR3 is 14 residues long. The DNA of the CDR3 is TGTGCCATCAGTGAGTCTCAGGGCTTGGATGGCTACACCTTC. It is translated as CAISESQGLDGYTF.

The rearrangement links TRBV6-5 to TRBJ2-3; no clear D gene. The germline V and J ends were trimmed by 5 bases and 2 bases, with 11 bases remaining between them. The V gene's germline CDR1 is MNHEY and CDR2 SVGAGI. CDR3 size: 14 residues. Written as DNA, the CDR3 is TGTGCCAGCAGTGGCATGCAACCCACAGATACGCAGTATTTT. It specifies CASSGMQPTDTQYF.

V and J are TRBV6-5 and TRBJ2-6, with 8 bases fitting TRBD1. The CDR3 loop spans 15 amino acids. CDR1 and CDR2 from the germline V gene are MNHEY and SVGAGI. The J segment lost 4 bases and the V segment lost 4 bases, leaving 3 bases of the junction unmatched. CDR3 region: CASSSQGAGANVLTF. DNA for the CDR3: TGTGCCAGCAGTTCCCAGGGGGCCGGGGCCAACGTCCTGACTTTC.

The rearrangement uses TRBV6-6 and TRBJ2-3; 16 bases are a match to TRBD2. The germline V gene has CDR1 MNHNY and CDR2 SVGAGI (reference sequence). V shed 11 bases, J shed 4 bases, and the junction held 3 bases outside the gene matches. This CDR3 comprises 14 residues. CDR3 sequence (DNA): TGTGCCCTGGGACTAGCGGGGGGGCCAGATACGCAGTATTTT. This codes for CALGLAGGPDTQYF.

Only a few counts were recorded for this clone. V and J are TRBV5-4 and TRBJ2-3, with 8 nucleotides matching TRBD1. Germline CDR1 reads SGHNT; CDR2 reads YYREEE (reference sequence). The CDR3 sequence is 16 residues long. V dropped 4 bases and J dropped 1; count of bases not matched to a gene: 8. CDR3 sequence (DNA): TGTGCCAGCAGCCAAGATGCGGGACAGGGCACAGATACGCAGTATTTT. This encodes CASSQDAGQGTDTQYF.

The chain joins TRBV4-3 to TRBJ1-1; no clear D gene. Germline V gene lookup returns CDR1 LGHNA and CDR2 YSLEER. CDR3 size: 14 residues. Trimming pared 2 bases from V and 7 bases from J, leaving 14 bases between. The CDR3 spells CASSQSSMGYEAFF. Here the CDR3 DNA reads TGCGCCAGCAGCCAATCGAGTATGGGATATGAAGCTTTCTTT.

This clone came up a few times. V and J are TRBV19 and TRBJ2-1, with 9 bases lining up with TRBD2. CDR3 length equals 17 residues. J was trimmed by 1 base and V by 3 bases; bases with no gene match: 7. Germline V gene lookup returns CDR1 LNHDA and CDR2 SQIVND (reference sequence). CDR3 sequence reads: CASSIGRAGGSYNEQFF. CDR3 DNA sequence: TGTGCCAGTAGTATTGGTAGAGCGGGGGGTTCCTACAATGAGCAGTTCTTC.

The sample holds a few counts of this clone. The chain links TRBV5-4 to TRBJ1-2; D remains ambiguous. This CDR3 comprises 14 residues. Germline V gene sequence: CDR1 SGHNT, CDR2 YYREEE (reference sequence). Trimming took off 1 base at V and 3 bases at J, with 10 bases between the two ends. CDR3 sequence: CASSLRAGDYGYTF. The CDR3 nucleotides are TGTGCCAGCAGCTTGAGAGCAGGCGACTATGGCTACACCTTC.

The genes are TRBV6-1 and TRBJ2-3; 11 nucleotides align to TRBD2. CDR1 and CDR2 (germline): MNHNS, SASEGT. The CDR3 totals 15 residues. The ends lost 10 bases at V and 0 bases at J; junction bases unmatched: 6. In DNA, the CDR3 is TGTGCCATCAGAGGGACTAGCGGAAGCACAGATACGCAGTATTTT. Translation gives CAIRGTSGSTDTQYF.

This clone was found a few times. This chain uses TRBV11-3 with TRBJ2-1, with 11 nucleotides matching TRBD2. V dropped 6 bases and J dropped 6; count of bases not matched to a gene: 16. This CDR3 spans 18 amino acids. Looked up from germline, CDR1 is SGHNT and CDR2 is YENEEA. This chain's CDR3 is CASSSPRDSGRASNEQFF. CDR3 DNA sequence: TGTGCCAGCAGTTCCCCTCGGGATAGCGGGAGGGCCAGCAATGAGCAGTTCTTC.

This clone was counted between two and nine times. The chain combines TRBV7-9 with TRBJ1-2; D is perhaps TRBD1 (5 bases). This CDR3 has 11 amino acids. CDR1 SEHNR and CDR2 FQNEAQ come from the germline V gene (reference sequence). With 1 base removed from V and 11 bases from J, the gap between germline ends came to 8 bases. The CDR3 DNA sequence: TGTGCCAGCAGCTTAGACAGGTTATACACCTTC. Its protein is CASSLDRLYTF.

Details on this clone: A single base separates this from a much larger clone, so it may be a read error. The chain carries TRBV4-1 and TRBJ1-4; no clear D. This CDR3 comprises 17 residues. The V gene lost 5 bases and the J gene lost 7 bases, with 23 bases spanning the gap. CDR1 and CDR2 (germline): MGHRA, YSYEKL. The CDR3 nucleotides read TGCGCCAGCAGCGAGGTGCGACTCACAGCCAGCGGTGAAAAACTGTTTTTT. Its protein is CASSEVRLTASGEKLFF.

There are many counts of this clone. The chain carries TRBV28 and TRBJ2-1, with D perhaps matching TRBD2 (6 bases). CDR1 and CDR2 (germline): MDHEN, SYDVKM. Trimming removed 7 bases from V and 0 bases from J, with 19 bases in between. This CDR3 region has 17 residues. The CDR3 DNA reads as TGTGCCAGCACCCAAGCAGGGACTTCAAGCTCCTACAATGAGCAGTTCTTC. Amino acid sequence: CASTQAGTSSSYNEQFF.

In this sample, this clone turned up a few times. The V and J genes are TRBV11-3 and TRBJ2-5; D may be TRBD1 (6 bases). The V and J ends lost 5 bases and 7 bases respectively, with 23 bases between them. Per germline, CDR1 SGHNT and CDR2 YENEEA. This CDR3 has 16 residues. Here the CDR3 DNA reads TGTGCCAGCAGCCAGTCGGGGTCGAGCCACAGGGCGACCCAGTACTTC. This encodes CASSQSGSSHRATQYF.

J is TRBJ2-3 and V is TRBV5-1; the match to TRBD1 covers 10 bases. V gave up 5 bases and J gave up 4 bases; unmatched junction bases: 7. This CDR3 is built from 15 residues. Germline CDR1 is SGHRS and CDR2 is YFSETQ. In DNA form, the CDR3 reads TGCGCCAGCAGACCTATAGGACAGGGGGCAGATACGCAGTATTTT. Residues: CASRPIGQGADTQYF.

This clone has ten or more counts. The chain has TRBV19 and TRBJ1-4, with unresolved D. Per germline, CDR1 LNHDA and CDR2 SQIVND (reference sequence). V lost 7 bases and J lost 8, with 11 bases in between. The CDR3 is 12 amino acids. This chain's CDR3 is CASTHRGEKLFF. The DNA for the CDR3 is TGTGCCAGTACCCATCGAGGGGAAAAACTGTTTTTT.

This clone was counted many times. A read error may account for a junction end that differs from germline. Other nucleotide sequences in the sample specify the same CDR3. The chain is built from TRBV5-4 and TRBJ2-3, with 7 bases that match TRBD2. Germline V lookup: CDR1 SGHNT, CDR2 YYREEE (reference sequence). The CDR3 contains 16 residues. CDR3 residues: CASSQGAAGSTDTQYF. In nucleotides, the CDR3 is TGCGCCAGCAGCCAAGGAGCAGCGGGGAGCACAGATACGCAGTATTTT.

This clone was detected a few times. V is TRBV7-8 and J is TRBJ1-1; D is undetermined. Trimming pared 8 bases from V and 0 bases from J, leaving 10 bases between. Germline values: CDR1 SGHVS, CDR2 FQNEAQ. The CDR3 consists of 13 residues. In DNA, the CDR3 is TGTGCCAGCGGAGGGATGCTGAACACTGAAGCTTTCTTT. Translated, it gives CASGGMLNTEAFF.

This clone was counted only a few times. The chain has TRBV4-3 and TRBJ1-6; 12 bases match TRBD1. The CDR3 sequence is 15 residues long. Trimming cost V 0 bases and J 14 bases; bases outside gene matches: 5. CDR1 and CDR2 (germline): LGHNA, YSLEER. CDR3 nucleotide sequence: TGCGCCAGCAGCCAAGAGGGGACAGGGGGCAGGGCCCTCCACTTT. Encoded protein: CASSQEGTGGRALHF.